This T cell receptor beta chain was recovered during a study of cytomegalovirus exposure and HLA in healthy donors. Both 60 Vbeta primers and 13 Jbeta primers went into the PCR. TCRdb's table, derived via immunoSEQ multiplex PCR, lists solely in-frame clones and lacks some. The data show around 200,000 clones, 81% seen once. The ends lost 8 bases at V and 0 bases at J; junction bases unmatched: 7. From germline, CDR1 is SGHDN and CDR2 FVKESK. CDR3 length: 15 amino acids. This clonotype was obtained from a man aged 45-65 years in good health and CMV-seronegative. Sequencing was performed on PBMCs. The chain employs TRBV14 and TRBJ2-1; TRBD1 matches 7 bases. CDR3 DNA sequence: TGTGCCAGCGGACCACGGACAGGCTCCTACAATGAGCAGTTCTTC. Protein product: CASGPRTGSYNEQFF.